The text below deals with one T cell receptor (beta chain). Its cognate antigen is unknown. The V and J ends lost 7 bases and 4 bases, in that order; junction bases with no gene match: 15. The CDR3 extends over 17 amino acids. The germline V gene encodes CDR1 SNHLY and CDR2 FYNNEI. The entirety of the isolated RNA underwent reverse transcription, so expressed TCRB transcripts were sequenced. Here immunoSEQ multiplex PCR was the method, and the copy in TCRdb shows in-frame clones only, minus some. The data show approximately 70,000 clones, more than 45% seen once. The data derive from a study of beta chain features in type 1 diabetes. Study conclusions and caveats: Moderate but significant shortening of TCRB CDR3s was recorded in all four CD4+ subsets from Type 1 diabetes patients. Over-representation of high TCR-expressing cells was a possible consequence of cDNA sequencing. Patients and controls would be equally affected if PCR favored shorter templates.

Staining for CD45RO/CCR7/CD25/CD127/CD95/CD27 allowed sorting of CD4+ naive, central memory, regulatory and stem cell-like memory cells. This sequence joins TRBV2 and TRBJ1-2; TRBD1 matches 10 bases. Sequenced input: central memory CD4+ T cells from blood. This TCR derives from a man aged 25-45 years with type 1 diabetes. The CDR3 DNA reads TGTGCCAGCACACCGGGACAGGGGAGGTCGGTAGGCTATGGCTACACCTTC. Its translation is CASTPGQGRSVGYGYTF. Drawing the rest from reference TRBV2 and TRBJ1-2, the complete variable domain is EPEVTQTPSHQVTQMGQEVILRCVPISNHLYFYWYRQILGQKVEFLVSFYNNEISEKSEIFDDQFSVERPDGSNFTLKIRSTKLEDSAMYFCASTPGQGRSVGYGYTFGSGTRLTVV.